The present entry profiles one T cell receptor beta chain with its context. Its antigen is not identified. Clones were sequenced by immunoSEQ multiplex PCR, and TCRdb holds only the in-frame ones, with some missing. The table includes just over 90,000 clones, 85% to 90% detected once. This CDR3 region has 15 residues. Germline assignment: CDR1 SGHRS and CDR2 YFSETQ. V was shortened by 0 bases and J by 6 bases, with 14 bases between the two germline ends. The sample is drawn from a study of T cell responses to AZD1222 COVID-19 vaccine. Findings and limits, study-wide: Donors were largely white British and mainly female; clonal diversity was possibly underestimated. Baseline serology detected seropositivity in only six AZD1222 recipients. Vaccine-associated CD4 TCRs ranged over spike, dominating at 160-218 and 743-854.

The source of this sequence is an adult who received the AZD1222 COVID-19 vaccine. This chain links TRBV5-1 with TRBJ2-3; D possibly corresponds to TRBD2 (5 bases). The sample consisted of peripheral blood, taken 28 days after the second AZD1222 dose. CDR3 DNA sequence: TGCGCCAGCAGCTTGGATATCTCAGGAGGCGATACGCAGTATTTT. Translating gives CASSLDISGGDTQYF. Combining the CDR3 with reference TRBV5-1 and TRBJ2-3 gives the whole variable domain KAGVTQTPRYLIKTRGQQVTLSCSPISGHRSVSWYQQTPGQGLQFLFEYFSETQRNKGNFPGRFSGRQFSNSRSEMNVSTLELGDSALYLCASSLDISGGDTQYFGPGTRLTVL.